This paragraph reports one T cell receptor (beta chain). Assay used: immunoSEQ multiplex PCR; TCRdb lists only in-frame clones, some missing. The sample shows over a million clones, roughly 96% of them seen only once. These data belong to a study of shared clonotypes between healthy human individuals. CDR3 length: 17 residues. CDR1 is SGHNT, CDR2 YYREEE, per germline (reference sequence). V dropped 0 bases and J dropped 5 bases, with 17 bases sitting between them. The source of this sequence is a man aged 30 to 45 in good health. The sequenced sample was naive CD4+ T cells sorted from blood. The subset was: CD45RA+ positively selected. This chain links TRBV5-4 with TRBJ2-2, with D possibly being TRBD1 (6 bases). For the CDR3, the DNA is TGTGCCAGCAGCTTGGCCCCACAGGGTGCATTAACCGGGGAGCTGTTTTTT. Translating gives CASSLAPQGALTGELFF.